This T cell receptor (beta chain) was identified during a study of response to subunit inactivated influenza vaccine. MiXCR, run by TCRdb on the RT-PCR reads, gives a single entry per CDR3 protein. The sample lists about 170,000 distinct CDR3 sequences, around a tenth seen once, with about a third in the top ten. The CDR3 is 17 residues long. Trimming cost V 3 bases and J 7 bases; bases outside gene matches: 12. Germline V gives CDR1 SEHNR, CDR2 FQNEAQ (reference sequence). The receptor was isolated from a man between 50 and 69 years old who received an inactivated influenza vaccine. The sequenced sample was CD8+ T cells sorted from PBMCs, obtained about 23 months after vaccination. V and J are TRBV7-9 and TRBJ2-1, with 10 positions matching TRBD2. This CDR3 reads CASSFPFTSGDGNEQFF. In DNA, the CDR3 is TGTGCCAGCAGCTTCCCGTTTACTAGCGGGGATGGGAATGAGCAGTTCTTC. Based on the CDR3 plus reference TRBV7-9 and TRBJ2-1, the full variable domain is DTGVSQNPRHKITKRGQNVTFRCDPISEHNRLYWYRQTLGQGPEFLTYFQNEAQLEKSRLLSDRFSAERPKGSFSTLEIQRTEQGDSAMYLCASSFPFTSGDGNEQFFGPGTRLTVL.